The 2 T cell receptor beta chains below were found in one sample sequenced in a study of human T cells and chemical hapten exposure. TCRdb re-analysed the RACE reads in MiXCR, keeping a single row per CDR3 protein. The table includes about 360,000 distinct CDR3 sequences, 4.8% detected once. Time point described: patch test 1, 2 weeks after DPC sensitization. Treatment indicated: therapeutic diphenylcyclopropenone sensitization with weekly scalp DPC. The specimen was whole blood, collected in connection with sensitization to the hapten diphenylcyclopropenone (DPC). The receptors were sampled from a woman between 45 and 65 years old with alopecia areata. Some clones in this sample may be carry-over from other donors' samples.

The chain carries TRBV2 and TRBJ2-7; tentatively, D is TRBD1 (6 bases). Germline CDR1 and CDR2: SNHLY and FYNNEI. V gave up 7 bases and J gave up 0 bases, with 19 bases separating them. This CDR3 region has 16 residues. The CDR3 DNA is TGTGCCAGCACCGACCCTGGACAGTCCAGCTCCTACGAGCAGTACTTC. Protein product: CASTDPGQSSSYEQYF.

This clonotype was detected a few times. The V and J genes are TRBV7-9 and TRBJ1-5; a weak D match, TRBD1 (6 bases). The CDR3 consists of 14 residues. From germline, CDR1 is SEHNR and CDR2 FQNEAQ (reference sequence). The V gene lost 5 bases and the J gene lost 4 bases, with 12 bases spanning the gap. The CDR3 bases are TGTGCCAGCAGCGCGGGACACCTTAATCAGCCCCAGCATTTT. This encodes CASSAGHLNQPQHF.